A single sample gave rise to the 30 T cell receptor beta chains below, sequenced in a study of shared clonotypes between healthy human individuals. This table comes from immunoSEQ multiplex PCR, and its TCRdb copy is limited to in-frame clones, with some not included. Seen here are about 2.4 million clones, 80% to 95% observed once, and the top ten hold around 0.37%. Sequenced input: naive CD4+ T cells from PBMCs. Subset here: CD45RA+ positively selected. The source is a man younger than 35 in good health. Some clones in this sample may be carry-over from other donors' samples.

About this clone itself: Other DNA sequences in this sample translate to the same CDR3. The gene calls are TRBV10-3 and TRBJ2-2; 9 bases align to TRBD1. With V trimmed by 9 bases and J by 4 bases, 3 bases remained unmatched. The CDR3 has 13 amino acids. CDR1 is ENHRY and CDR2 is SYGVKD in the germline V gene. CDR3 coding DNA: TGTGCCATAAGACAGGGGGGCACCGGGGAGCTGTTTTTT. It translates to CAIRQGGTGELFF.

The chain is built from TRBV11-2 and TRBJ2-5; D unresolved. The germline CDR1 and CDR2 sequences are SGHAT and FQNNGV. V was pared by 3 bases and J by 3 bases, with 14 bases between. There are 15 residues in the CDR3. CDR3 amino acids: CASSLETIYEETQYF. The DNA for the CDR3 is TGTGCCAGCAGCTTGGAGACAATCTATGAAGAGACCCAGTACTTC.

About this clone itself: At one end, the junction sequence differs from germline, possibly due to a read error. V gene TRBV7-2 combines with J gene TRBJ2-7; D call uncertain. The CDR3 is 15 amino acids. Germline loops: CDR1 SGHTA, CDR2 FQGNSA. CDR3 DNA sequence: TGTGCCAGCAGCTTAGGTCCTATATTATCCTCCGAGCAGTACTTC. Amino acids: CASSLGPILSSEQYF.

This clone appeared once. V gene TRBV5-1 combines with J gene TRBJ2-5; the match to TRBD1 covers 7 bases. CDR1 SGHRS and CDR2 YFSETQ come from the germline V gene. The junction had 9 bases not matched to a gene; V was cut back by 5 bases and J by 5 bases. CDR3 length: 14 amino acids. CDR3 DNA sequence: TGCGCCAGCAGAATTTTAGGGGGCGGGGAGACCCAGTACTTC. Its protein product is CASRILGGGETQYF. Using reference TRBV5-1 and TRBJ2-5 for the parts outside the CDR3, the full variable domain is KAGVTQTPRYLIKTRGQQVTLSCSPISGHRSVSWYQQTPGQGLQFLFEYFSETQRNKGNFPGRFSGRQFSNSRSEMNVSTLELGDSALYLCASRILGGGETQYFGPGTRLLVL.

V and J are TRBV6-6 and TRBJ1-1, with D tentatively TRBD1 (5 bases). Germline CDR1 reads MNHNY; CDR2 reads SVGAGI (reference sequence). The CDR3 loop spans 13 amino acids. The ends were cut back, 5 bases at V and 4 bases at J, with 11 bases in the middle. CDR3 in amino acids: CASSIRGFTEAFF. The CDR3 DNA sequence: TGTGCCAGCAGTATCCGGGGGTTCACTGAAGCTTTCTTT.

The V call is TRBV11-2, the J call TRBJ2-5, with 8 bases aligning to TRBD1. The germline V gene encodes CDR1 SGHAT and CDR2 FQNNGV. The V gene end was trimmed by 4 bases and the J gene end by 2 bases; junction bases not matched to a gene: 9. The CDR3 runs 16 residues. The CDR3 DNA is TGTGCCAGCAGCTCAGGGGACAGGTTTCTACAAGAGACCCAGTACTTC. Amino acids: CASSSGDRFLQETQYF. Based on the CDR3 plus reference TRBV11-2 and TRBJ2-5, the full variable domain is EAGVAQSPRYKIIEKRQSVAFWCNPISGHATLYWYQQILGQGPKLLIQFQNNGVVDDSQLPKDRFSAERLKGVDSTLKIQPAKLEDSAVYLCASSSGDRFLQETQYFGPGTRLLVL.

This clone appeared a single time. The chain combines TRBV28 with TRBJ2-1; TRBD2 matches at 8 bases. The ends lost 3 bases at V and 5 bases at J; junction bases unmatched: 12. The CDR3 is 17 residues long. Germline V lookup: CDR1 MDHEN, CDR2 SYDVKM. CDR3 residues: CASSLVPGGPPHNEQFF. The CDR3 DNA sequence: TGTGCCAGCAGTTTGGTCCCGGGAGGGCCCCCCCACAATGAGCAGTTCTTC. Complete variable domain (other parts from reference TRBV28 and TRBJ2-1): DVKVTQSSRYLVKRTGEKVFLECVQDMDHENMFWYRQDPGLGLRLIYFSYDVKMKEKGDIPEGYSVSREKKERFSLILESASTNQTSMYLCASSLVPGGPPHNEQFFGPGTRLTVL.

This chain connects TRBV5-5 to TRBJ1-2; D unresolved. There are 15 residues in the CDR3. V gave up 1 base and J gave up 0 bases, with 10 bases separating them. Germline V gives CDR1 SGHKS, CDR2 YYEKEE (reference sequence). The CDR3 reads CASSLFVGANYGYTF. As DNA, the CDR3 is TGTGCCAGCAGCTTGTTCGTCGGAGCTAACTATGGCTACACCTTC. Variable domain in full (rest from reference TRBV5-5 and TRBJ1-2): DAGVTQSPTHLIKTRGQQVTLRCSPISGHKSVSWYQQVLGQGPQFIFQYYEKEERGRGNFPDRFSARQFPNYSSELNVNALLLGDSALYLCASSLFVGANYGYTFGSGTRLTVV.

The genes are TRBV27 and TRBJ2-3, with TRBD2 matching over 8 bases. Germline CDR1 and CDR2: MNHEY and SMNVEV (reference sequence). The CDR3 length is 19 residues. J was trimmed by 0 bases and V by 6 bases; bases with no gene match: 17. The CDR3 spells CASSAIGLVAGTSTDTQYF. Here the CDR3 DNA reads TGTGCCAGCAGCGCTATAGGTTTGGTAGCGGGGACTAGCACAGATACGCAGTATTTT.

The CDR3 here is CASSLSGTSGTPQFF. The CDR3 DNA sequence: TGTGCCAGCAGCTTATCAGGGACTAGCGGTACCCCCCAGTTCTTC. V usage is TRBV7-3 and J usage is TRBJ2-1; 11 bases line up with TRBD2. The CDR3 contains 15 residues. V gave up 2 bases and J gave up 13 bases; unmatched junction bases: 10. The germline gives CDR1 SGHTA, CDR2 FQGTGA.

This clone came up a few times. The CDR3 DNA is TGTGCCAGCAGCTTCGGGAGGGCTTACAATGAGCAGTTCTTC. Protein product: CASSFGRAYNEQFF. The chain links TRBV7-2 to TRBJ2-1, with TRBD2 matching over 8 bases. The germline V gene encodes CDR1 SGHTA and CDR2 FQGNSA. This CDR3 comprises 14 residues. After removal of 3 bases from V and 4 bases from J, the junction contained 2 bases not matched to a gene.

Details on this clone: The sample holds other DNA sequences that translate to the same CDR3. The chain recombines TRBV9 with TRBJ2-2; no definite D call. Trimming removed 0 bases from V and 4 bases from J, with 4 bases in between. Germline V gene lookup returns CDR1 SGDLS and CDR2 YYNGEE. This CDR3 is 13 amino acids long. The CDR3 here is CASSVDSTGELFF. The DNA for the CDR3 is TGTGCCAGCAGCGTAGACAGCACCGGGGAGCTGTTTTTT.

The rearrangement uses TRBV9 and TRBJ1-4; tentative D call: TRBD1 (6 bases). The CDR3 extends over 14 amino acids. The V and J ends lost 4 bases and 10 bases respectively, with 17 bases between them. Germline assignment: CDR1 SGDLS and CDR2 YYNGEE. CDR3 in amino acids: CASSPSSGEGKLFF. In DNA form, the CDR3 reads TGTGCCAGCAGCCCAAGCTCAGGGGAAGGAAAACTGTTTTTT.

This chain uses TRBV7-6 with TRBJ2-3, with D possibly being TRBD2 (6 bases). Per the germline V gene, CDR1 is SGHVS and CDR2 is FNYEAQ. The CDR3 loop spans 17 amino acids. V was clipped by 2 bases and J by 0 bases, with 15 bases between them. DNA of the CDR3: TGTGCCAGCAGCTTACAAAGGGTGGCGGGGAGCACAGATACGCAGTATTTT. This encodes CASSLQRVAGSTDTQYF.

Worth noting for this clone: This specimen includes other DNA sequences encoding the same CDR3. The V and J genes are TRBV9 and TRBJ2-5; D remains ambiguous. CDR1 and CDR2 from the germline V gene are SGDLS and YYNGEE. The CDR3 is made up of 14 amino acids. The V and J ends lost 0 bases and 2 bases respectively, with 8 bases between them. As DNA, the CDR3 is TGTGCCAGCAGCGTAGGAGGTCAGCAAGAGACCCAGTACTTC. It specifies CASSVGGQQETQYF. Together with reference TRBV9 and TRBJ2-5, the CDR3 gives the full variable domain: DSGVTQTPKHLITATGQRVTLRCSPRSGDLSVYWYQQSLDQGLQFLIQYYNGEERAKGNILERFSAQQFPDLHSELNLSSLELGDSALYFCASSVGGQQETQYFGPGTRLLVL.

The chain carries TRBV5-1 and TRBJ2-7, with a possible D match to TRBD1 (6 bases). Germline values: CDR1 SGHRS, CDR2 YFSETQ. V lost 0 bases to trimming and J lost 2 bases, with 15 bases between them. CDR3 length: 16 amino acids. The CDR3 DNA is TGCGCCAGCAGCTTGGGGGGACACCTAAGCCCCTACGAGCAGTACTTC. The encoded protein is CASSLGGHLSPYEQYF.

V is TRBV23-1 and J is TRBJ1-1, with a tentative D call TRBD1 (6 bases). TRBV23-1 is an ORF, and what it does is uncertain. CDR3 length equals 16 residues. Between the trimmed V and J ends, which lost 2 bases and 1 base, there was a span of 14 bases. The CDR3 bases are TGCGCCAGCAGTCAACTATTACTGACAGGGAACACTGAAGCTTTCTTT. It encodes CASSQLLLTGNTEAFF.

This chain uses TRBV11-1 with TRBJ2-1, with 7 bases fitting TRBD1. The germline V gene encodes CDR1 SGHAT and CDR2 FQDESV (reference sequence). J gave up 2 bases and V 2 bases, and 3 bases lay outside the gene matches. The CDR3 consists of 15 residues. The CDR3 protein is CASSLRDRTYNEQFF. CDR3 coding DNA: TGTGCCAGCAGCTTACGGGACAGAACCTACAATGAGCAGTTCTTC.

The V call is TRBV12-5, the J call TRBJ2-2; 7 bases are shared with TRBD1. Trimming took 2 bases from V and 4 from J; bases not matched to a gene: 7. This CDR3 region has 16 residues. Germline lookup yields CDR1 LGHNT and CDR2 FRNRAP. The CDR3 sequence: CASGLSTGQSTGELFF. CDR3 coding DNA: TGTGCTAGTGGTTTGTCGACAGGGCAGAGCACCGGGGAGCTGTTTTTT.

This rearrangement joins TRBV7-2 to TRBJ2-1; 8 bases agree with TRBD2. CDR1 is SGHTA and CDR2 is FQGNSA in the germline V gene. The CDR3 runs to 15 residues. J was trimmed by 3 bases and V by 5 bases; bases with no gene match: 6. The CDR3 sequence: CASSPISGIYNEQFF. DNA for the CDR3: TGTGCCAGCAGCCCAATTAGCGGGATCTACAATGAGCAGTTCTTC.

The CDR3 region has the DNA TGTGCCAGCTCACCACAGACAGGGTCAACTAATGAAAAACTGTTTTTT. Encoded protein: CASSPQTGSTNEKLFF. The rearrangement uses TRBV18 and TRBJ1-4; 7 nucleotides match TRBD1. The CDR3 extends over 16 amino acids. Per the germline V gene, CDR1 is KGHSH and CDR2 is LQKENI. The trim removed 1 base at V and 0 bases at J, leaving 2 bases unmatched.

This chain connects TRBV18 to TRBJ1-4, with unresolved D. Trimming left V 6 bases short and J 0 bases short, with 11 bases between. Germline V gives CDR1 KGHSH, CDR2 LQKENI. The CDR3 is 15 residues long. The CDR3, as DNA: TGTGCCAGCTCGCGGGCCATCTCAACTAATGAAAAACTGTTTTTT. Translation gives CASSRAISTNEKLFF.

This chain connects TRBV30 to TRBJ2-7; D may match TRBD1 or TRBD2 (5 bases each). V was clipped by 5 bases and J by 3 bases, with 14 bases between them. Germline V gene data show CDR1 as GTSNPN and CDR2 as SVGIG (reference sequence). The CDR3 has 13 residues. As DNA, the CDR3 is TGTGCCTGGGGGCCGGGACCCGTCTACGAGCAGTACTTC. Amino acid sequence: CAWGPGPVYEQYF.

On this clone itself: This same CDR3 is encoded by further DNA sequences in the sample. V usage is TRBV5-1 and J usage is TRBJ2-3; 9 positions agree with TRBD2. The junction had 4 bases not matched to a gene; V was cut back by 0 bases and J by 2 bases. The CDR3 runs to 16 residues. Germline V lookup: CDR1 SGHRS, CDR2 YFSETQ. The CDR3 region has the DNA TGCGCCAGCAGCTTGGGACTAGCGGACCCCACAGATACGCAGTATTTT. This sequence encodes CASSLGLADPTDTQYF. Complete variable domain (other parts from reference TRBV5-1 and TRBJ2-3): KAGVTQTPRYLIKTRGQQVTLSCSPISGHRSVSWYQQTPGQGLQFLFEYFSETQRNKGNFPGRFSGRQFSNSRSEMNVSTLELGDSALYLCASSLGLADPTDTQYFGPGTRLTVL.

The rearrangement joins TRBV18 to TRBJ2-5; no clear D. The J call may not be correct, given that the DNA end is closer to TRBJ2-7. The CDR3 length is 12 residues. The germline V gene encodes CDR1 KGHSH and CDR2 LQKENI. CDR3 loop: CASSPPGDEQYF. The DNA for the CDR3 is TGTGCCAGCTCACCACCTGGGGACGAGCAGTACTTC.

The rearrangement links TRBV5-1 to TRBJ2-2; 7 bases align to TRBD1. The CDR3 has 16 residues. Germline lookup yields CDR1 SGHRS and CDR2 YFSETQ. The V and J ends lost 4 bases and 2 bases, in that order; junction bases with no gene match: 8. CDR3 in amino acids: CASSIQGSANTGELFF. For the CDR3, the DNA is TGCGCCAGCAGCATACAGGGGTCCGCCAACACCGGGGAGCTGTTTTTT.

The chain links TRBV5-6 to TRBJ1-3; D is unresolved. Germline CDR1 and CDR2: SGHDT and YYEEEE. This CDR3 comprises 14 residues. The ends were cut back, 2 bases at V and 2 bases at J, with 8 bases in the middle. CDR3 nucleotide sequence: TGTGCCAGCAGCTTCAAGGGAGCTGGAAACACCATATATTTT. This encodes CASSFKGAGNTIYF.

The CDR3 DNA is TGTGCCAGCAGCTCCGTGGCGGGCCGTAGCACAGATACGCAGTATTTT. This sequence encodes CASSSVAGRSTDTQYF. The V call is TRBV28, the J call TRBJ2-3, with D tentatively TRBD2 (5 bases). CDR1 is MDHEN, CDR2 SYDVKM, per germline. V gave up 6 bases and J gave up 0 bases, with 16 bases separating them. The CDR3 is 16 amino acids.

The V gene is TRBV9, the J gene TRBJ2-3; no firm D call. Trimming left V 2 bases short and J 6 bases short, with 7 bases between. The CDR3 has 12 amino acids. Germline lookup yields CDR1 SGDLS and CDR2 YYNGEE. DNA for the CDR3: TGTGCCAGCAGCGTTAATGGGGATACGCAGTATTTT. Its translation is CASSVNGDTQYF.

The CDR3 region is CASSSAGTGSGSPLHF. CDR3 DNA sequence: TGTGCCAGCAGTTCCGCCGGGACAGGGTCGGGGTCACCCCTCCACTTT. The rearrangement joins TRBV28 to TRBJ1-6; 9 nucleotides match TRBD1. There are 16 residues in the CDR3. Germline CDR1 MDHEN, CDR2 SYDVKM. Trimming at V came to 4 bases and at J to 10 bases, leaving 11 bases not matched to a gene.